This is a list of T cell receptor beta chains from one sample in a study of cytomegalovirus exposure and HLA in healthy donors. Here immunoSEQ multiplex PCR was the method, and the copy in TCRdb shows in-frame clones only, minus some. In the table there are under 200,000 clones, about four fifths of which are singletons. Sequenced material: PBMCs. The source of these receptors is a woman aged 18-29 years in good health and CMV-seronegative. Each CDR3 is given with its conserved first and last residue.

v_call: TRBV27; j_call: TRBJ2-4; cdr3_aa: CASSFRENIQYF
v_call: TRBV5-1; j_call: TRBJ2-7; cdr3_aa: CASSLSSGGGGYEQYF
v_call: TRBV23-1; j_call: TRBJ1-5; cdr3_aa: CASSRNRPPGDQPQHF
v_call: TRBV11-3; j_call: TRBJ2-1; cdr3_aa: CASSSNTGANEQFF
v_call: TRBV12-5; j_call: TRBJ2-2; cdr3_aa: CASGLVRRGLQPLKNTGELFF
v_call: TRBV28; j_call: TRBJ2-7; cdr3_aa: CASSLPDRGPTPGLSYEQYF
v_call: TRBV2; j_call: TRBJ2-2; cdr3_aa: CASSPGQGAVTGELFF
v_call: TRBV7-6; j_call: TRBJ2-1; cdr3_aa: CASSLTGGFYNEQFF
v_call: TRBV7-2; j_call: TRBJ2-3; cdr3_aa: CASSPYRAGGTDTQYF
v_call: TRBV7-9; j_call: TRBJ1-4; cdr3_aa: CASSRTGTDEKLFF
v_call: TRBV13; j_call: TRBJ1-1; cdr3_aa: CASSLDRNHLFTGGTEAFF
v_call: TRBV14; j_call: TRBJ2-3; cdr3_aa: CASSQPGLAGFSTDTQYF
v_call: TRBV2; j_call: TRBJ1-1; cdr3_aa: CASFDRATMNTEAFF
v_call: TRBV7-9; j_call: TRBJ2-1; cdr3_aa: CSSTLISGREYNEQFF
v_call: TRBV30; j_call: TRBJ1-2; cdr3_aa: CAWRFPGQFYGYTF
v_call: TRBV7-2; j_call: TRBJ2-7; cdr3_aa: CASSLGFREQYF